The rows below give T cell receptor beta chains drawn from one sample of a study of blood T cell repertoires in COVID-19. Libraries were prepared by immunoSEQ multiplex PCR; TCRdb keeps only in-frame clonotypes and omits some of them. The sample carries some 370,000 clones, roughly 86% recorded once. The sequenced sample was peripheral blood. All receptors derive from a woman aged 25-40 years with COVID-19, enrolled during active disease. The CDR3 runs from the conserved cysteine through the conserved F or W. The D gene is left open where the match is weak. Clone size appears in some rows only: once, few, many, or a class for an expanded clone.

CASSLYSNQPQHF | TGCGCCAGCAGCTTGTATAGCAATCAGCCCCAGCATTTT | TRBJ1-5 | NA | NA | TRBV5-1
CASSLAPPFRGFSYEQYF | TGTGCCAGCAGCTTAGCACCCCCTTTCCGCGGGTTCTCCTACGAGCAGTACTTC | TRBJ2-7 | NA | NA | TRBV7-2
CASSQDTGVGTDTQYF | TGCGCCAGCAGCCAAGATACGGGGGTTGGGACAGATACGCAGTATTTT | TRBJ2-3 | NA | NA | TRBV4-3
CASSVEGLGTEAFF | TGTGCCAGCAGCGTAGAGGGACTGGGCACTGAAGCTTTCTTT | TRBJ1-1 | NA | NA | TRBV9
CASSSQGIQETQYF | TGTGCCAGCAGCTCACAGGGAATCCAAGAGACCCAGTACTTC | TRBJ2-5 | NA | NA | TRBV7-9
CASSATTGDTEAFF | TGTGCCAGCAGCGCCACGACAGGGGACACTGAAGCTTTCTTT | TRBJ1-1 | NA | TRBD1 | TRBV9
CAWSVSPLAGALATETQYF | TGTGCCTGGAGTGTATCCCCCCTAGCGGGAGCGCTGGCCACGGAGACCCAGTACTTC | TRBJ2-5 | NA | TRBD2 | TRBV30
CASSLAQRTTDTQYF | TGTGCCAGCAGCTTAGCCCAGCGGACCACAGATACGCAGTATTTT | TRBJ2-3 | NA | NA | TRBV7-8
CASSVGGGEQYF | TGTGCCAGCAGCGTAGGGGGCGGCGAGCAGTACTTC | TRBJ2-7 | NA | NA | TRBV9
CATRTGGTDTQYF | TGTGCCACCAGGACAGGGGGCACAGATACGCAGTATTTT | TRBJ2-3 | NA | TRBD1 | TRBV24-1
CASSPGLAGADTQYF | TGTGCCAGCAGCCCGGGACTAGCGGGAGCAGATACGCAGTATTTT | TRBJ2-3 | NA | TRBD2 | TRBV9
CTSSPGGIGETQYF | TGCACCAGCAGCCCCGGCGGGATCGGAGAGACCCAGTACTTC | TRBJ2-5 | NA | NA | TRBV1
CASSQDRTSGRYEQFF | TGCGCCAGCAGCCAGGATAGGACTAGCGGGAGGTATGAGCAGTTCTTC | TRBJ2-1 | NA | TRBD2 | TRBV4-3
CASSLGGQGWRETQYF | TGTGCCAGCAGTTTAGGGGGACAGGGATGGAGAGAGACCCAGTACTTC | TRBJ2-5 | NA | TRBD1 | TRBV27
CSAVSTTRQGPPHIQYF | TGCAGCGCTGTATCAACCACACGACAGGGGCCTCCACACATTCAGTACTTC | TRBJ2-4 | once | TRBD1 | TRBV29-1
CASRPWGGETYEQYF | TGTGCCAGCAGACCATGGGGGGGAGAGACCTACGAGCAGTACTTC | TRBJ2-7 | NA | TRBD2 | TRBV28
CASSTLLAGTDTQYF | TGTGCCAGCAGCACCTTACTGGCGGGTACAGATACGCAGTATTTT | TRBJ2-3 | NA | NA | TRBV7-8
CASSPLREASPLHF | TGTGCCAGCTCACCACTCCGGGAGGCTTCACCCCTCCACTTT | TRBJ1-6 | NA | NA | TRBV18
CASKSVANTGELFF | TGTGCCAGCAAGAGCGTCGCGAACACCGGGGAGCTGTTTTTT | TRBJ2-2 | once | NA | TRBV6-5
CASSSDPGREQYF | TGTGCCAGCAGTTCGGACCCGGGAAGGGAGCAGTACTTC | TRBJ2-7 | NA | NA | TRBV28
CASSVHRDTEAFF | TGTGCCAGCAGTGTCCACAGGGACACTGAAGCTTTCTTT | TRBJ1-1 | NA | NA | TRBV2
CANQVVQGPQPQHF | TGTGCCAACCAGGTAGTACAGGGCCCTCAGCCCCAGCATTTT | TRBJ1-5 | NA | NA | TRBV27
CASSELGLKNTEAFF | TGTGCCAGCAGTGAATTGGGACTGAAGAACACTGAAGCTTTCTTT | TRBJ1-1 | NA | NA | TRBV25-1
CASPSGHKELAGGTAYEQYF | TGTGCCAGCCCGTCGGGACACAAGGAGCTAGCGGGAGGCACGGCCTACGAGCAGTACTTC | TRBJ2-7 | NA | TRBD2 | TRBV18
CASRPGQGYEQYF | TGTGCCAGCAGACCGGGACAGGGTTACGAGCAGTACTTC | TRBJ2-7 | NA | TRBD1 | TRBV12-3/TRBV12-4
CASSPRAGGNEKLFF | TGTGCCAGCAGTCCCCGCGCGGGGGGTAATGAAAAACTGTTTTTT | TRBJ1-4 | NA | NA | TRBV28
CATGQGASEAFF | TGTGCCACCGGACAGGGGGCGAGTGAAGCTTTCTTT | TRBJ1-1 | NA | TRBD1 | TRBV19
CAWTTLAGSAYEQYF | TGTGCCTGGACTACACTAGCGGGATCGGCCTACGAGCAGTACTTC | TRBJ2-7 | NA | TRBD2 | TRBV30
CASSYSLSYTGELFF | TGTGCCAGCAGTTACTCCCTGTCGTACACCGGGGAGCTGTTTTTT | TRBJ2-2 | NA | NA | TRBV6-5
CSVVAGVYEQYF | TGCAGCGTTGTCGCAGGGGTCTACGAGCAGTACTTC | TRBJ2-7 | NA | NA | TRBV29-1
CASSFDRGGMGSGNTIYF | TGTGCCAGCAGCTTTGACAGAGGGGGAATGGGTTCTGGAAACACCATATATTTT | TRBJ1-3 | NA | NA | TRBV9
CASSPTGASNEKLFF | TGTGCCAGCAGCCCTACAGGGGCCTCTAATGAAAAACTGTTTTTT | TRBJ1-4 | NA | TRBD1 | TRBV14
CASSLSRGQNEKLFF | TGTGCCAGCTCATTATCAAGGGGTCAGAATGAAAAACTGTTTTTT | TRBJ1-4 | NA | NA | TRBV18
CASSLGLAGDRSDTQYF | TGTGCCAGCAGCTTAGGGCTAGCGGGAGATCGGTCAGATACGCAGTATTTT | TRBJ2-3 | NA | TRBD2 | TRBV7-2
CASSLLGGDTQYF | TGTGCCAGCAGCTTACTGGGCGGGGATACGCAGTATTTT | TRBJ2-3 | once | NA | TRBV7-9
CASMGRTYEQYF | TGTGCCAGCATGGGCCGGACCTACGAGCAGTACTTC | TRBJ2-7 | NA | NA | TRBV27
CASSLPSVSYNEQFF | TGTGCCAGCAGCTTACCTAGTGTCTCCTACAATGAGCAGTTCTTC | TRBJ2-1 | NA | NA | TRBV11-2
CASSADRAREKLFF | TGTGCCAGCAGCGCCGACAGGGCTCGTGAAAAACTGTTTTTT | TRBJ1-4 | NA | TRBD1 | TRBV7-9
CASSQGDRRNIQYF | TGTGCCAGCAGCCAGGGGGACAGGAGGAACATTCAGTACTTC | TRBJ2-4 | NA | TRBD1 | TRBV28
CASSPPEGSGRGEQYF | TGTGCCAGCAGCCCCCCTGAGGGTAGCGGGAGAGGCGAGCAGTACTTC | TRBJ2-7 | NA | TRBD2 | TRBV7-8
CASSEVATNEKLFF | TGTGCCAGCTCCGAAGTAGCAACTAATGAAAAACTGTTTTTT | TRBJ1-4 | NA | NA | TRBV18
CASSSWGGGSDEQYF | TGTGCCAGCAGCTCTTGGGGGGGAGGATCGGACGAGCAGTACTTC | TRBJ2-7 | NA | TRBD2 | TRBV7-3
CASTLLRQGLGNTEAFF | TGCGCCAGTACCCTCCTTAGGCAGGGGCTCGGAAACACTGAAGCTTTCTTT | TRBJ1-1 | NA | NA | TRBV5-1
CAWSVIRTGGMDEQFF | TGTGCCTGGAGTGTTATTAGGACAGGGGGAATGGATGAGCAGTTCTTC | TRBJ2-1 | NA | TRBD1 | TRBV30
CASSLRGSNEKLFF | TGCGCCAGCAGCTTGCGGGGTTCTAATGAAAAACTGTTTTTT | TRBJ1-4 | few | NA | TRBV5-1
CASSPPGLQNEQFF | TGTGCCAGCAGCCCCCCGGGACTTCAAAATGAGCAGTTCTTC | TRBJ2-1 | NA | NA | TRBV6-2/TRBV6-3
CASSQLTGTEKLFF | TGCGCCAGCAGCCAACTAACAGGGACCGAAAAACTGTTTTTT | TRBJ1-4 | NA | NA | TRBV4-1
CASSISVGQATQYF | TGTGCCAGTAGTATCTCTGTGGGGCAAGCGACCCAGTACTTC | TRBJ2-5 | once | NA | TRBV19
CSASPTRGANVLTF | TGCAGTGCTAGTCCCACGCGGGGGGCCAACGTCCTGACTTTC | TRBJ2-6 | NA | NA | TRBV20-1
CASSLDSSYEQYF | TGTGCCAGCAGCTTAGATAGTTCCTACGAGCAGTACTTC | TRBJ2-7 | NA | NA | TRBV7-9
CALGVGYNEKLFF | TGTGCCCTGGGAGTGGGGTATAATGAAAAACTGTTTTTT | TRBJ1-4 | once | NA | TRBV21-1
CASSYSGQVQETQYF | TGTGCCAGCAGTTACTCGGGACAGGTCCAAGAGACCCAGTACTTC | TRBJ2-5 | NA | TRBD1 | TRBV6-6
CASRLADSYEQYF | TGTGCCAGCCGTTTAGCGGATTCCTACGAGCAGTACTTC | TRBJ2-7 | NA | NA | TRBV6-5
CASSPATGVARDTQYF | TGTGCCAGCAGCCCCGCGACAGGGGTAGCAAGAGATACGCAGTATTTT | TRBJ2-3 | NA | TRBD1 | TRBV28
CASSKGGGSGANVLTF | TGTGCCAGTAGCAAAGGGGGGGGCTCTGGGGCCAACGTCCTGACTTTC | TRBJ2-6 | NA | NA | TRBV19